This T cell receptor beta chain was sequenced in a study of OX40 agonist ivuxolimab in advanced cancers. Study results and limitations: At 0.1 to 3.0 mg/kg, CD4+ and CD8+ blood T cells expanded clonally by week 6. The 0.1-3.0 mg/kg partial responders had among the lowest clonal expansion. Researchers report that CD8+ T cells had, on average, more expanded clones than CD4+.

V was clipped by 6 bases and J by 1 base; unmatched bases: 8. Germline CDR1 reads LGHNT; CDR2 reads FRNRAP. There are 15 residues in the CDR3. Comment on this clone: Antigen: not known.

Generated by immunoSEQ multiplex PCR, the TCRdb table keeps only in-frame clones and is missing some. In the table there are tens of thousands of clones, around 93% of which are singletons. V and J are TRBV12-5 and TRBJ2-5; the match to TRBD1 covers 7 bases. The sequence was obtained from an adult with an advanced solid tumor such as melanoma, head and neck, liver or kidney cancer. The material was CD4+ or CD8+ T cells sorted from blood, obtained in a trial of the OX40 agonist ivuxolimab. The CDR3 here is CASGTGIGVQETQYF. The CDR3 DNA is TGTGCTAGTGGGACAGGGATTGGAGTCCAAGAGACCCAGTACTTC.